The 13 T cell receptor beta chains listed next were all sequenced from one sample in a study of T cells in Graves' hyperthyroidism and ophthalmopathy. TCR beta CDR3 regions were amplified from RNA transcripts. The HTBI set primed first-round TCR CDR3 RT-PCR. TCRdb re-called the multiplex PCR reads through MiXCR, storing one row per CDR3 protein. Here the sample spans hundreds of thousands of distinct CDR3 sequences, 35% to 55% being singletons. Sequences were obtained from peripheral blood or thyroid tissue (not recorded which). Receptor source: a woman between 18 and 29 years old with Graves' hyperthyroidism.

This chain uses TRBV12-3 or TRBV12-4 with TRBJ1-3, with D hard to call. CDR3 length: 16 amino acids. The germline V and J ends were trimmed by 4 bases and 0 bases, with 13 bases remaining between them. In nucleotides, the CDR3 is TGTGCCAGCAGTTACTCCAGATCGATCTCTGGAAACACCATATATTTT. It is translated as CASSYSRSISGNTIYF.

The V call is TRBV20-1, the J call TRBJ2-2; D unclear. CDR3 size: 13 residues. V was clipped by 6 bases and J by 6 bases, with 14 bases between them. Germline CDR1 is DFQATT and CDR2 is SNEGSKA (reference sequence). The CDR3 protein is CSAISGHAGELFF. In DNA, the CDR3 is TGCAGTGCCATCTCGGGCCATGCCGGGGAGCTGTTTTTT.

CDR3 nucleotides: TGTGCCAGCAGCTTAGATGAAAGATTGGCAGGGAGTCGCCACGAGCAGTACTTC. Amino acid sequence: CASSLDERLAGSRHEQYF. The rearrangement joins TRBV11-3 to TRBJ2-7; D could derive from TRBD1 or TRBD2 (5 bases each). With 0 bases removed from V and 5 bases from J, the gap between germline ends came to 23 bases. CDR1 is SGHNT and CDR2 is YENEEA in the germline V gene. This CDR3 spans 18 amino acids.

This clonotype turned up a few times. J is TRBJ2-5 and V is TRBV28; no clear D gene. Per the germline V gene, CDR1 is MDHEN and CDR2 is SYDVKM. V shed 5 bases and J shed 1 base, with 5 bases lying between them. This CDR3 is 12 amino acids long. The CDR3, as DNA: TGTGCCAGCAGTGCAGTCCAAGAGACCCAGTACTTC. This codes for CASSAVQETQYF.

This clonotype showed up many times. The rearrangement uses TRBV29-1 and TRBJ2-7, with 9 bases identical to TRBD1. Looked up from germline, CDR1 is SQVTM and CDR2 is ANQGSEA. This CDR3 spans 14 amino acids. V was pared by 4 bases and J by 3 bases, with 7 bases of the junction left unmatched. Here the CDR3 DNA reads TGCAGCGTTGTCGGACTGACAGGGGGCTACGAGCAGTACTTC. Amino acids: CSVVGLTGGYEQYF.

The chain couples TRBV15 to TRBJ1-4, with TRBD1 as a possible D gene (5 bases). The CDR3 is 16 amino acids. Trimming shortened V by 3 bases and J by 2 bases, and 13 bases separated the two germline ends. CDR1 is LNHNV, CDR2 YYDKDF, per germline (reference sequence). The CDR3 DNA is TGTGCCACCAGCAGCCCCGGGGCAGTGACTAATGAAAAACTGTTTTTT. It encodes CATSSPGAVTNEKLFF.

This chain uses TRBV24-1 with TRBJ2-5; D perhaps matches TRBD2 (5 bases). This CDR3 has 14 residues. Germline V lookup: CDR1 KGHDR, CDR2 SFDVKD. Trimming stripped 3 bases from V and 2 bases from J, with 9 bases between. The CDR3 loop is CATSDKTIQETQYF. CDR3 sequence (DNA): TGTGCCACCAGTGATAAGACTATTCAAGAGACCCAGTACTTC.

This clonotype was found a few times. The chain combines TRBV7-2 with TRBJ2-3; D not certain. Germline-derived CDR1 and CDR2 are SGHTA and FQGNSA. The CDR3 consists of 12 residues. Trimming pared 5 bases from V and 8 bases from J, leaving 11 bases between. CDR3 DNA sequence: TGTGCCAGCAGCCAGCCGGTTGGTACGCAGTATTTT. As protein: CASSQPVGTQYF.

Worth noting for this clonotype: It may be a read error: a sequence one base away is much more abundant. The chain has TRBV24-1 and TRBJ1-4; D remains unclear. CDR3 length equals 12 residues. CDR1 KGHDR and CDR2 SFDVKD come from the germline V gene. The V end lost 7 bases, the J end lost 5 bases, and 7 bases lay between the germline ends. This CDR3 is CATRDPNEKLFF. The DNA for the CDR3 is TGTGCCACCAGAGACCCCAATGAAAAACTGTTTTTT.

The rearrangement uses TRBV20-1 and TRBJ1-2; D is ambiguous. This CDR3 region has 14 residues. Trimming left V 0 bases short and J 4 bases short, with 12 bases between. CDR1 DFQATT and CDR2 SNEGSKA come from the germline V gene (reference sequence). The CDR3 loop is CSARDSAGLYGYTF. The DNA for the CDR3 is TGCAGTGCTAGAGACTCCGCAGGCCTCTATGGCTACACCTTC.

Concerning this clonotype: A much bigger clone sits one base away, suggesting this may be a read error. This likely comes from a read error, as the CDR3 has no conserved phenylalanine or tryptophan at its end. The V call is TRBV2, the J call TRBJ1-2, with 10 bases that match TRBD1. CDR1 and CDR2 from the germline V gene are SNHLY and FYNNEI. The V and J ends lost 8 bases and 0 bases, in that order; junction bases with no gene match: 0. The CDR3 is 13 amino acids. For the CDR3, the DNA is TGTGCCAGCGGACAGGGGGCTAACTATGGCTACACCTGC. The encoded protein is CASGQGANYGYTC.

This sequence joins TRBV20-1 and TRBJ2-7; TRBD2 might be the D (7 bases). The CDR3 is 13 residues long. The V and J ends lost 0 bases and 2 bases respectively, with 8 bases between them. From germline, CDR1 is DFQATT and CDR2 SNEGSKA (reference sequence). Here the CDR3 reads CSAREGGPYEQYF. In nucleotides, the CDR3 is TGCAGTGCTAGAGAGGGGGGGCCCTACGAGCAGTACTTC.

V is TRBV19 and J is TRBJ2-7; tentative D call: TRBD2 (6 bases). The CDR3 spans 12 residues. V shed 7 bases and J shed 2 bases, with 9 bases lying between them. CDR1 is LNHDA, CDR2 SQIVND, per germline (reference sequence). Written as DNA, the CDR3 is TGTGCCAGTACTAGCGAAACCTACGAGCAGTACTTC. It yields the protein CASTSETYEQYF.